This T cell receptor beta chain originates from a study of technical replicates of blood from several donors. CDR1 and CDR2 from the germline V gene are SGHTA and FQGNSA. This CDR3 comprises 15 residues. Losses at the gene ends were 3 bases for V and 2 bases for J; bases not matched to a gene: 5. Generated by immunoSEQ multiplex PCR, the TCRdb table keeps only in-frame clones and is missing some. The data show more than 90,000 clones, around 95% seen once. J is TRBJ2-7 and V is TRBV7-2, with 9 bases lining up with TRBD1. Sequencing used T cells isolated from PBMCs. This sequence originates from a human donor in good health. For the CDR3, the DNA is TGTGCCAGCAGCTTCTACAGGGGGCCGGCCTACGAGCAGTACTTC. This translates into CASSFYRGPAYEQYF.